The 28 T cell receptor beta chains below all came from one sample that was sequenced in a study of regulatory T cells in long-lasting Graves disease. Time point: newly diagnosed GD, antithyroid drugs for less than 3 months. From RNA extracted from PBMCs, the TCR library was made. Building of the TCR beta libraries involved iRepertoire HTBI primers and Arm-PCR of CDR3 regions. From the multiplex PCR reads, TCRdb called clonotypes with MiXCR, one entry per CDR3 protein. The data contain roughly 440,000 distinct CDR3 sequences, about 16% of them singletons. This sample was also put to use in a study of T cells in Graves' hyperthyroidism and ophthalmopathy.

The input for sequencing was peripheral blood mononuclear cells (PBMCs), taken at new diagnosis, from a patient treated with antithyroid drugs. The receptors come from a woman under 30 with Graves disease.

This clonotype was picked up many times. V is TRBV11-2 and J is TRBJ1-2, with 10 bases lining up with TRBD1. The J segment lost 9 bases and the V segment lost 5 bases, leaving 6 bases of the junction unmatched. This CDR3 spans 13 amino acids. Germline values: CDR1 SGHAT, CDR2 FQNNGV. The CDR3 reads CASSNPGQGSYTF. The CDR3, as DNA: TGTGCCAGCAGCAACCCGGGACAGGGGAGCTACACCTTC.

This clonotype was detected many times. The V call is TRBV28, the J call TRBJ2-7; 12 nucleotides line up with TRBD1. Trimming removed 5 bases from V and 6 bases from J; junction bases left unmatched: 8. This CDR3 region has 15 residues. The germline V gene encodes CDR1 MDHEN and CDR2 SYDVKM. The CDR3 reads CASSPAGTGGSEQYF. The DNA for the CDR3 is TGTGCCAGCAGTCCTGCCGGGACAGGGGGCTCCGAGCAGTACTTC.

In this sample, this clonotype turned up many times. The chain carries TRBV20-1 and TRBJ2-7; no reliable D call. Germline CDR1 and CDR2: DFQATT and SNEGSKA (reference sequence). This CDR3 is built from 11 residues. V lost 3 bases to trimming and J lost 3 bases, with 6 bases between them. The CDR3 coding sequence is TGCAGTGCTAGTTCTGACTACGAGCAGTACTTC. Protein product: CSASSDYEQYF.

This clonotype showed up many times. The chain couples TRBV20-1 to TRBJ2-3; 9 bases line up with TRBD1. J was trimmed by 4 bases and V by 1 base; bases with no gene match: 6. The germline V gene encodes CDR1 DFQATT and CDR2 SNEGSKA (reference sequence). The CDR3 is made up of 15 amino acids. CDR3 in DNA: TGCAGTGCTAGAGCCGACAGGGGGTCCCCAGATACGCAGTATTTT. Amino acids: CSARADRGSPDTQYF.

In this sample, this clonotype turned up many times. V gene TRBV3-1 combines with J gene TRBJ1-1; D ambiguous. In germline, CDR1 is LGHDT, CDR2 YNNKEL (reference sequence). There are 15 residues in the CDR3. Trimming shortened V by 5 bases and J by 0 bases, and 13 bases separated the two germline ends. For the CDR3, the DNA is TGTGCCAGCAGCTTGCCAGGACGGATGAACACTGAAGCTTTCTTT. Translated: CASSLPGRMNTEAFF.

This clonotype was counted many times. V gene TRBV28 combines with J gene TRBJ1-5; 10 nucleotides line up with TRBD1. Trimming cost V 8 bases and J 6 bases; bases outside gene matches: 4. The CDR3 covers 13 residues. The germline V gene has CDR1 MDHEN and CDR2 SYDVKM. The CDR3 DNA reads TGTGCCAGCGACAGGGGGCTCCGTCAGCCCCAGCATTTT. This encodes CASDRGLRQPQHF.

Ten or more counts support this clonotype. This chain uses TRBV2 with TRBJ2-1; no firm D call. CDR1 and CDR2 (germline): SNHLY, FYNNEI. The CDR3 is 14 amino acids. The V gene lost 6 bases and the J gene lost 10 bases, with 19 bases spanning the gap. CDR3 sequence: CASSLGPPVGEQFF. The CDR3 nucleotides are TGTGCCAGCAGCCTAGGACCCCCCGTCGGAGAGCAGTTCTTC.

CDR3 region: CASSYLLGQPQHF. CDR3 sequence (DNA): TGTGCCAGCAGTTATTTGCTGGGGCAGCCCCAGCATTTT. The chain has TRBV7-2 and TRBJ1-5, with D hard to call. Trimming pared 6 bases from V and 7 bases from J, leaving 13 bases between. CDR1 is SGHTA, CDR2 FQGNSA, per germline. The CDR3 sequence is 13 residues long. Looking up the rest from reference TRBV7-2 and TRBJ1-5 gives the full variable domain: GAGVSQSPSNKVTEKGKDVELRCDPISGHTALYWYRQSLGQGLEFLIYFQGNSAPDKSGLPSDRFSAERTGGSVSTLTIQRTQQEDSAVYLCASSYLLGQPQHFGDGTRLSIL.

The chain uses TRBV3-1 and TRBJ2-1, with D unclear. The germline gives CDR1 LGHDT, CDR2 YNNKEL (reference sequence). The V end lost 1 base, the J end lost 10 bases, and 8 bases lay between the germline ends. The CDR3 contains 12 residues. CDR3 in amino acids: CASSQAPLEQFF. The CDR3 DNA reads as TGTGCCAGCAGCCAAGCTCCCTTGGAGCAGTTCTTC.

V usage is TRBV2 and J usage is TRBJ2-5; 8 positions match TRBD2. CDR1 SNHLY and CDR2 FYNNEI come from the germline V gene. J gave up 1 base and V 8 bases, and 6 bases lay outside the gene matches. This CDR3 is 14 amino acids long. The CDR3, as DNA: TGTGCCAGCTCAATAGCGGGATTCCAAGAGACCCAGTACTTC. The encoded protein is CASSIAGFQETQYF.

This clonotype was seen a few times. The V gene is TRBV30, the J gene TRBJ2-3, with D tentatively TRBD1 (6 bases). V dropped 3 bases and J dropped 2 bases, with 12 bases sitting between them. The CDR3 sequence is 14 residues long. Germline loops: CDR1 GTSNPN, CDR2 SVGIG (reference sequence). The CDR3 region is CAWSEGQFTDTQYF. CDR3 bases: TGTGCCTGGAGCGAAGGACAGTTCACAGATACGCAGTATTTT.

This clonotype was seen only a few times. The chain carries TRBV5-4 and TRBJ2-7; D may be TRBD1 or TRBD2 (5 bases each). The CDR3 runs 14 residues. V dropped 3 bases and J dropped 3 bases, with 13 bases sitting between them. Per germline, CDR1 SGHNT and CDR2 YYREEE (reference sequence). The CDR3 spells CASSSTGAYYEQYF. The CDR3 DNA reads TGTGCCAGCAGCTCAACCGGGGCTTACTACGAGCAGTACTTC.

This clonotype was detected many times. The chain has TRBV7-2 and TRBJ2-5; a weak D match, TRBD1 (5 bases). The ends were cut back, 1 base at V and 2 bases at J, with 11 bases in the middle. Germline CDR1 and CDR2: SGHTA and FQGNSA. The CDR3 is 15 residues long. Here the CDR3 DNA reads TGTGCCAGCAGCTTAGAGGGGCCGACTCAAGAGACCCAGTACTTC. Translating it yields CASSLEGPTQETQYF.

This clonotype appeared many times. The chain has TRBV28 and TRBJ1-2; D remains unclear. V lost 3 bases to trimming and J lost 4 bases, with 6 bases between them. The CDR3 extends over 12 amino acids. In germline, CDR1 is MDHEN, CDR2 SYDVKM. The CDR3 bases are TGTGCCAGCAGTTTGGTCAGCTATGGCTACACCTTC. This sequence encodes CASSLVSYGYTF.

Notes on this clonotype: A far larger clone is a single base away, which makes a read error likely. The chain couples TRBV7-2 to TRBJ2-1; D is unclear. Trimming took 1 base from V and 10 from J, leaving 14 bases between them. CDR1 is SGHTA, CDR2 FQGNSA, per germline. This CDR3 region has 14 residues. DNA for the CDR3: TGTGCCAGCAGCTTAGGACCCGGTACTGACGAGCAGTTCTTC. Protein sequence: CASSLGPGTDEQFF.

This clonotype was observed many times. V is TRBV7-6 and J is TRBJ1-4; D is uncertain. CDR3 length: 15 residues. CDR1 and CDR2 from the germline V gene are SGHVS and FNYEAQ. The V end was cut by 1 base, the J end by 0 bases, with 6 bases between. CDR3 loop: CASSLERATNEKLFF. In DNA, the CDR3 is TGTGCCAGCAGCTTAGAAAGGGCAACTAATGAAAAACTGTTTTTT.

This clonotype was counted at least ten times. The chain combines TRBV11-3 with TRBJ2-5; maybe TRBD2 (5 bases). Germline CDR1 reads SGHNT; CDR2 reads YENEEA. The CDR3 extends over 14 amino acids. Trimming removed 5 bases from V and 8 bases from J, with 18 bases in between. The CDR3 protein is CASSPYRGADTQYF. CDR3 sequence (DNA): TGTGCCAGCAGCCCTTACCGGGGTGCGGATACCCAGTACTTC. The whole variable domain, filled in from reference TRBV11-3 and TRBJ2-5, reads EAGVVQSPRYKIIEKKQPVAFWCNPISGHNTLYWYLQNLGQGPELLIRYENEEAVDDSQLPKDRFSAERLKGVDSTLKIQPAELGDSAVYLCASSPYRGADTQYFGPGTRLLVL.

This clonotype was found many times. V is TRBV20-1 and J is TRBJ2-1, with 15 bases that match TRBD2. This CDR3 spans 16 amino acids. With 4 bases clipped from V and 7 bases from J, the junction kept 8 bases outside the gene matches. Germline CDR1 and CDR2: DFQATT and SNEGSKA (reference sequence). The CDR3: CSATPGLAGGENEQFF. The DNA of the CDR3 is TGCAGTGCTACCCCGGGACTAGCGGGAGGAGAGAATGAGCAGTTCTTC.

A note on this clonotype: A junction end diverges from the germline sequence, so it may reflect a read error. The chain is built from TRBV9 and TRBJ2-1, with 12 nucleotides matching TRBD2. Germline V gene sequence: CDR1 SGDLS, CDR2 YYNGEE. The CDR3 extends over 15 amino acids. The CDR3, as DNA: TGTGCCGGCAGCGGGGGACTAGCGGGCTACAATGAGCAGTTCTTC. It codes for CAGSGGLAGYNEQFF.

This clonotype turned up a few times. A much larger clonotype is one base distant, so this may be a read error. The rearrangement joins TRBV7-2 to TRBJ2-1, with TRBD1 as a possible D gene (5 bases). Germline lookup yields CDR1 SGHTA and CDR2 FQGNSA. The CDR3 spans 13 residues. The CDR3, as DNA: TGTGCCAGCAGCTTCACAGGTCACAATGAGCAGTCCTTC. Amino acids: CASSFTGHNEQSF.

The genes are TRBV20-1 and TRBJ2-7; D might be TRBD1 (6 bases). The CDR3 totals 16 residues. The V end lost 0 bases, the J end lost 5 bases, and 20 bases lay between the germline ends. Germline CDR1 is DFQATT and CDR2 is SNEGSKA (reference sequence). CDR3 loop: CSARDQGWGPGHEQYF. The CDR3 region has the DNA TGCAGTGCTAGAGATCAGGGGTGGGGCCCGGGCCACGAGCAGTACTTC.

This clonotype showed up just a few times. This chain connects TRBV18 to TRBJ1-4; D unresolved. CDR1 and CDR2 from the germline V gene are KGHSH and LQKENI. V lost 3 bases, J lost 9 bases, and 14 bases lay in between. There are 14 residues in the CDR3. The CDR3 DNA reads as TGTGCCAGCTCACCCGGGTCTGGGGATCAAAAACTGTTTTTT. Encoded protein: CASSPGSGDQKLFF.

This clonotype was detected many times. The chain employs TRBV28 and TRBJ2-1; 9 positions match TRBD2. Trimming at V came to 5 bases and at J to 4 bases, leaving 18 bases not matched to a gene. There are 19 residues in the CDR3. CDR1 is MDHEN and CDR2 is SYDVKM in the germline V gene. The CDR3 sequence is CASSMRQIIAGVNYNEQFF. The CDR3 coding sequence is TGTGCCAGCAGTATGAGACAAATAATAGCGGGAGTCAATTACAATGAGCAGTTCTTC.

This clonotype has only a few counts. The chain combines TRBV7-9 with TRBJ2-3; D is possibly TRBD1 (6 bases). Trimming removed 3 bases from V and 6 bases from J, with 13 bases in between. Germline CDR1 and CDR2: SEHNR and FQNEAQ (reference sequence). CDR3 size: 14 residues. CDR3 sequence: CASSFQGPGDTQYF. The CDR3 DNA is TGTGCCAGCAGCTTCCAGGGGCCAGGGGATACGCAGTATTTT.

This clonotype was seen only a few times. This sequence joins TRBV12-3 or TRBV12-4 and TRBJ1-2; 9 bases align to TRBD1. CDR3 length: 14 amino acids. Germline trimming cut 5 bases from V and 4 bases from J; bases unmatched to any gene: 5. The CDR3 here is CASSQQGAVYGYTF. Written as DNA, the CDR3 is TGTGCCAGCAGTCAACAGGGGGCGGTCTATGGCTACACCTTC.

In this sample, this clonotype turned up many times. The chain joins TRBV12-3 or TRBV12-4 to TRBJ1-5, with D hard to call. The CDR3 totals 13 residues. Trimming pared 2 bases from V and 11 bases from J, leaving 13 bases between. CDR3 DNA sequence: TGTGCCAGCAGTTTACTTAGCCTGAAGACCCAGCATTTT. This translates into CASSLLSLKTQHF.

This clonotype was seen only a few times. The rearrangement links TRBV12-3 or TRBV12-4 to TRBJ2-1; 8 nucleotides agree with TRBD2. Trimming removed 6 bases from V and 7 bases from J; junction bases left unmatched: 17. CDR3 length: 17 amino acids. The CDR3 reads CASRPSGSAGGRNEQFF. As DNA, the CDR3 is TGTGCCAGCAGGCCATCCGGAAGCGCGGGAGGAAGGAATGAGCAGTTCTTC.

The sample holds a few counts of this clonotype. The rearrangement uses TRBV6-2 or TRBV6-3 and TRBJ2-1; 9 bases align to TRBD2. Germline lookup yields CDR1 MNHEY and CDR2 SVGEGT. The CDR3 has 15 residues. V shed 2 bases and J 9 bases; nucleotides not matched to a gene: 8. The CDR3: CASSYTSGPLGEQFF. For the CDR3, the DNA is TGTGCCAGCAGTTACACTAGCGGGCCCTTGGGTGAGCAGTTCTTC.